This T cell receptor beta chain was profiled in a study of blood T cell repertoires in COVID-19. The overall study: Donors in the United States, Italy and Spain gave samples during acute or convalescent COVID-19. PBMCs, B-cell-depleted T cells, or T cells provided the cDNA or gDNA that made up the material.

How the authors handled the data: Reference gene primer amplification gave nucleated cell count estimates. The protocol was immunoSEQ multiplex PCR, while the TCRdb copy is restricted to in-frame clones and leaves out a portion. D and trimming come from the DNA, and the V and J calls and clone size come from that table. The table lists 200,000 to 300,000 clones, approximately 90% of them singletons. This clonotype was obtained from a woman in her 40s with acute or convalescent COVID-19. Sequenced: peripheral blood.

CDR3 coding DNA: TGTGCCAGCAGTGAAAGGAAGGGGGCGAAGGCTTTCTTT. Encoded protein: CASSERKGAKAFF. The gene calls are TRBV2 and TRBJ1-1, with 7 nucleotides matching TRBD1. The CDR3 has 13 residues. Germline V lookup: CDR1 SNHLY, CDR2 FYNNEI. Germline trimming cut 2 bases from V and 11 bases from J; bases unmatched to any gene: 8.